The rows below give T cell receptor beta chains drawn from one sample of a study of cytomegalovirus exposure and HLA in healthy donors. TCRdb keeps only in-frame clones here, not all; method: immunoSEQ multiplex PCR. The repertoire holds tens of thousands of clones, with roughly 93% as singletons. The sample was PBMCs. Receptor source: a young woman in good health and CMV-seronegative. The CDR3 runs from the conserved cysteine through the conserved F or W. D genes are given only for firm matches.

>TRBD1|TRBJ1-3|TRBV2
CASNWGDSRSGNTIYF
>NA|TRBJ2-5|TRBV4-1
CASSHDRVGETQYF
>TRBD1|TRBJ2-7|TRBV5-4
CASSSGQDIYEQYF
>TRBD1|TRBJ1-2|TRBV30
CAWSRPPDRSIYGYTF
>NA|TRBJ2-7|TRBV30
CAWRGDKYEQYF
>TRBD2|TRBJ2-7|TRBV29-1
CSVEMREGPEQYF
>NA|TRBJ2-7|TRBV20-1
CSARAFEQYF
>TRBD2|TRBJ2-7|TRBV4-1
CASSPGLAGNEQYF
>NA|TRBJ2-1|TRBV12-5
CAANRAIDNEQFF
>NA|TRBJ2-2|TRBV2
CASRGAGATTGELFF
>NA|TRBJ1-4|TRBV21-1
CASSNRGGTDEKLFF
>TRBD2|TRBJ2-3|TRBV5-4
CASSGGLAGVPDTQYF
>NA|TRBJ1-1|TRBV2
CASSGQPNTEAFF
>TRBD2|TRBJ2-1|TRBV5-1
CASSQGGSLWPYNEQFF
>NA|TRBJ1-6|TRBV18
CASSLKTALRAPLHF
>TRBD1|TRBJ1-1|TRBV30
CAWSPADRGTEAFF
>NA|TRBJ1-3|TRBV7-2
CASSLQGGRWGNTIYF
>TRBD2|TRBJ2-2|TRBV4-2
CASSQVSGRATGELFF
>NA|TRBJ2-3|TRBV14
CASSHSGLPSDTQYF
>NA|TRBJ1-3|TRBV30
CAWSRSSGNTIYF
>NA|TRBJ1-1|TRBV2
CASSEWGQANTEAFF
>NA|TRBJ2-7|TRBV5-4
CASSLGQTSLNYEQYF
>TRBD2|TRBJ2-4|TRBV4-1
CASSQEGRTSGNIQYF
>TRBD1|TRBJ1-1|TRBV4-2
CASSQGGTGAEAFF
>NA|TRBJ2-5|TRBV7-9
CATRGGEQETQYF
>NA|TRBJ1-3|TRBV7-7
CASSLASGFGNTIYF
>NA|TRBJ2-5|TRBV7-2
CASSPRWQGQETQYF
>NA|TRBJ2-2|TRBV28
CASNRQVTGELFF
>TRBD2|TRBJ2-1|TRBV2
CASSEARMGLAGANSYNEQFF
>NA|TRBJ2-2|TRBV5-1
CASNNLGTANTGELFF
>TRBD1|TRBJ2-1|TRBV28
CASSLGQGVSEQFF
>TRBD1|TRBJ2-7|TRBV4-1
CASSQVSRTGAGGEQYF